The following is a T cell receptor beta chain sequence with its context. This table comes from immunoSEQ multiplex PCR, and its TCRdb copy is limited to in-frame clones, with some not included. The sample lists tens of thousands of clones; 85% to 95% were seen once. The data were taken from a study of cytomegalovirus exposure and HLA in healthy donors. V was pared by 3 bases and J by 1 base, with 13 bases of the junction left unmatched. The CDR3 is 18 amino acids. Germline CDR1 is KGHSH and CDR2 is LQKENI. The sample comprised PBMCs. The source of this sequence is a woman aged 18-30 years in good health and CMV-seronegative. The chain combines TRBV18 with TRBJ2-5; 8 positions agree with TRBD2. CDR3 DNA: TGTGCCAGCTCACCCTACCACATCAGCGGGAGCTCCCAAGAGACCCAGTACTTC. Amino acids: CASSPYHISGSSQETQYF. Combining the CDR3 with reference TRBV18 and TRBJ2-5 gives the whole variable domain NAGVMQNPRHLVRRRGQEARLRCSPMKGHSHVYWYRQLPEEGLKFMVYLQKENIIDESGMPKERFSAEFPKEGPSILRIQQVVRGDSAAYFCASSPYHISGSSQETQYFGPGTRLLVL.